Detailed here is one TCR beta chain. The CDR3 has 14 residues. The V end was cut by 5 bases, the J end by 8 bases, with 15 bases between. Germline V gene data show CDR1 as MNHEY and CDR2 as SVGAGI. This sample is drawn from a study of cytomegalovirus exposure and HLA in healthy donors. In the PCR, 60 Vbeta and 13 Jbeta primers were used. In the original analysis: Unique TCR beta chains totaled some 80 million in a later count, with approximately 11 million of them shared. TCRdb's table, derived via immunoSEQ multiplex PCR, lists solely in-frame clones and lacks some. D and trimming come from the DNA, and the V and J calls and clone size come from that table. The sample table includes under 200,000 clones.

The material sequenced was PBMCs. The receptor was derived from a man aged 25 to 45 in good health and CMV-seronegative. The chain uses TRBV6-5 and TRBJ1-4; no definite D call. CDR3 in DNA: TGTGCCAGCAGTGCCGCTGACAAGAGCGAAAAACTGTTTTTT. Encoded protein: CASSAADKSEKLFF.